This T cell receptor beta chain came from a study of cytomegalovirus exposure and HLA in healthy donors. Overall study findings and caveats: Earlier analysis looked at TCR beta V segments, and most were productive about 87% or about 30% of the time.

Researchers ran the PCR with 60 Vbeta and 13 Jbeta primers. Under the authors' procedure: An analysis performed later counted 75 million to 80 million unique TCR beta chains (roughly 11 million of them shared). Some clones are missing from TCRdb's copy, which holds only in-frame ones; the method was immunoSEQ multiplex PCR. The DNA was the basis for D and trimming; V, J and clone size are from that table. Of fewer than 200,000 clones in the sample, around 88% are singletons; the top ten hold around 0.85%. Sampled while nominally healthy, donors likely had unrecorded immune exposures. The CDR3 has 13 amino acids. Trimming took 3 bases from V and 6 from J, leaving 12 bases between them. Germline V gene data show CDR1 as SGDLS and CDR2 as YYNGEE. In regard to this clone: Its cognate antigen is unknown.

This sequence originates from a woman between 25 and 40 years old in good health and CMV-seronegative. Sequences were obtained from PBMCs. V is TRBV9 and J is TRBJ1-2; a weak D match, TRBD1 (5 bases). The CDR3 sequence: CASSAGLGDGYTF. DNA for the CDR3: TGTGCCAGCAGCGCAGGGTTAGGGGATGGCTACACCTTC. The entire variable domain, with the rest obtained from reference TRBV9 and TRBJ1-2, is as follows: DSGVTQTPKHLITATGQRVTLRCSPRSGDLSVYWYQQSLDQGLQFLIQYYNGEERAKGNILERFSAQQFPDLHSELNLSSLELGDSALYFCASSAGLGDGYTFGSGTRLTVV.